This T cell receptor (beta chain) was captured by sequencing in a study of blood T cell repertoires in COVID-19. In the study overall: Spain, Italy and the United States supplied samples that represented acute and convalescent COVID-19. T cells, B-cell-depleted T cells, or PBMCs supplied cDNA or gDNA.

Authors' processing steps: How many nucleated cells were present was estimated from reference gene primer amplification. The protocol was immunoSEQ multiplex PCR, while the TCRdb copy is restricted to in-frame clones and leaves out a portion. The V and J calls and clone size were taken over from that table, and D and trimming were inferred from the DNA. The sample contains approximately 240,000 clones, around 87% of which appear only once. The germline V gene has CDR1 SGDLS and CDR2 YYNGEE. The CDR3 extends over 12 amino acids. Trimming took off 6 bases at V and 0 bases at J, with 5 bases between the two ends. This clone is a singleton in its sample.

V and J are TRBV9 and TRBJ2-3; D is undetermined. Sequencing input: peripheral blood. The TCR originated in a woman younger than 45 who had recovered from COVID-19. The CDR3 coding sequence is TGTGCCAGCAAATCTAGCACAGATACGCAGTATTTT. Protein: CASKSSTDTQYF.